This passage covers 22 T cell receptor beta chains from one sample sequenced in a study of control samples from healthy donors and cancer patients. Libraries were prepared by immunoSEQ multiplex PCR; TCRdb keeps only in-frame clonotypes and omits some of them. The sample holds about 40,000 clones, about 90% seen once. The sequencing sample was made of PBMCs. These receptors were taken from a woman in her fifties or sixties with lung cancer.

To note about this clone: At one end the junction does not follow the germline gene, possibly because of a read error. V is TRBV30 and J is TRBJ1-6; D not resolved. Per the germline V gene, CDR1 is GTSNPN and CDR2 is SVGIG (reference sequence). The CDR3 contains 13 residues. The DNA for the CDR3 is TGTACCTGGGCCAGCTCCTATAATTCACCCCTCCACTTT. Its translation: CTWASSYNSPLHF.

The J gene is TRBJ1-1, the V gene TRBV10-3, with D unresolved. The germline V gene has CDR1 ENHRY and CDR2 SYGVKD. V was shortened by 4 bases and J by 1 base, with 7 bases between the two germline ends. CDR3 length equals 13 residues. In DNA, the CDR3 is TGTGCCATCAGTGGGTCGGCGAACACTGAAGCTTTCTTT. Protein: CAISGSANTEAFF.

The chain joins TRBV5-1 to TRBJ2-1; 7 nucleotides align to TRBD2. V lost 1 base and J lost 7; bases outside the gene matches: 8. The V gene's germline CDR1 is SGHRS and CDR2 YFSETQ. The CDR3 is made up of 15 amino acids. DNA for the CDR3: TGCGCCAGCAGCTTGTCTAGCGGACGGCGGAATGAGCAGTTCTTC. This codes for CASSLSSGRRNEQFF.

For the CDR3, the DNA is TGTGCCAGCAGCCAAGAAACCAGGGGTTCCTATAATTCACCCCTCCACTTT. Its protein is CASSQETRGSYNSPLHF. The chain joins TRBV14 to TRBJ1-6; maybe TRBD1 (6 bases). The CDR3 is 17 residues long. V lost 0 bases, J lost 1 base, and 10 bases lay in between. From germline, CDR1 is SGHDN and CDR2 FVKESK. Combining the CDR3 with reference TRBV14 and TRBJ1-6 gives the whole variable domain EAGVTQFPSHSVIEKGQTVTLRCDPISGHDNLYWYRRVMGKEIKFLLHFVKESKQDESGMPNNRFLAERTGGTYSTLKVQPAELEDSGVYFCASSQETRGSYNSPLHFGNGTRLTVT.

The chain links TRBV4-1 to TRBJ1-1; 10 bases line up with TRBD1. The V gene end was trimmed by 4 bases and the J gene end by 5 bases; junction bases not matched to a gene: 4. From germline, CDR1 is MGHRA and CDR2 YSYEKL. This CDR3 is built from 14 residues. This CDR3 is CASSLRTGGTEAFF. The DNA of the CDR3 is TGCGCCAGCAGCCTCCGGACAGGGGGAACTGAAGCTTTCTTT.

With regard to this clone: The sample contains more than one DNA sequence encoding this CDR3. The gene calls are TRBV3-1 (or the pseudogene TRBV3-2) and TRBJ2-1; D not resolved. This CDR3 has 11 residues. V lost 5 bases, J lost 4 bases, and 3 bases lay in between. CDR1 and CDR2 (germline): LGHDT, YNNKEL (reference sequence). The CDR3 DNA is TGTGCCAGCAGCTCGTACAATGAGCAGTTCTTC. Protein product: CASSSYNEQFF.

This chain's CDR3 is CASSYSTGWRLSQHF. CDR3 coding DNA: TGTGCCAGCAGTTACTCCACAGGGTGGAGGCTATCCCAGCATTTT. The chain links TRBV6-2 or TRBV6-3 to TRBJ1-5; a weak D match, TRBD1 (6 bases). Germline CDR1 MNHEY, CDR2 SVGEGT. The length of the CDR3 is 15 residues. Trimming removed 0 bases from V and 11 bases from J, with 17 bases in between.

This chain connects TRBV6-2 or TRBV6-3 to TRBJ2-5; the D call may be TRBD1 or TRBD2 (5 bases each). Deletions cut 5 bases from V and 5 bases from J, with 12 bases between. This CDR3 spans 13 amino acids. Per the germline V gene, CDR1 is MNHEY and CDR2 is SVGEGT. The CDR3 DNA follows: TGTGCCAGCAGTCGGGACCGGTGGGAGACCCAGTACTTC. This gives the protein CASSRDRWETQYF.

This rearrangement joins TRBV18 to TRBJ1-1; 7 bases are a match to TRBD1. Germline CDR1 reads KGHSH; CDR2 reads LQKENI. The CDR3 runs to 15 residues. V gave up 6 bases and J gave up 3 bases; unmatched junction bases: 10. The DNA for the CDR3 is TGTGCCAGCTCCACAAGAGGAGGGGGCGACACTGAAGCTTTCTTT. This codes for CASSTRGGGDTEAFF. The full variable domain, in which reference TRBV18 and TRBJ1-1 provide the parts outside the CDR3, is NAGVMQNPRHLVRRRGQEARLRCSPMKGHSHVYWYRQLPEEGLKFMVYLQKENIIDESGMPKERFSAEFPKEGPSILRIQQVVRGDSAAYFCASSTRGGGDTEAFFGQGTRLTVV.

The chain employs TRBV5-1 and TRBJ2-7; the match to TRBD2 covers 7 bases. J lost 7 bases, V lost 4 bases, and 8 bases had no gene match. The CDR3 is 13 residues long. CDR1 is SGHRS, CDR2 YFSETQ, per germline. The CDR3 DNA reads TGCGCCAGCAGCCCGGACGGGGGAGGGGAGCAGTACTTC. This codes for CASSPDGGGEQYF.

The chain couples TRBV11-3 to TRBJ2-1; D unclear. V dropped 1 base and J dropped 7 bases, with 8 bases sitting between them. CDR1 and CDR2 (germline): SGHNT, YENEEA. The CDR3 spans 13 residues. CDR3 in DNA: TGTGCCAGCAGCTTAGGCCCCTCAAATGAGCAGTTCTTC. It is translated as CASSLGPSNEQFF.

This clone was observed a few times. This chain uses TRBV30 with TRBJ1-2; 9 bases align to TRBD1. Germline CDR1 is GTSNPN and CDR2 is SVGIG (reference sequence). Germline trimming cut 5 bases from V and 6 bases from J; bases unmatched to any gene: 7. The CDR3 is 13 amino acids. The CDR3 bases are TGTGCCTGGGGCGAGGACAGGGGTGATGGCTACACCTTC. Protein sequence: CAWGEDRGDGYTF. The full variable domain, completed using reference TRBV30 and TRBJ1-2, is SQTIHQWPATLVQPVGSPLSLECTVEGTSNPNLYWYRQAAGRGLQLLFYSVGIGQISSEVPQNLSASRPQDRQFILSSKKLLLSDSGFYLCAWGEDRGDGYTFGSGTRLTVV.

The rearrangement uses TRBV28 and TRBJ2-7; D is ambiguous. The CDR3 is 16 residues long. Germline V lookup: CDR1 MDHEN, CDR2 SYDVKM. V was shortened by 6 bases and J by 0 bases, with 18 bases between the two germline ends. The CDR3 DNA sequence: TGTGCCAGCAGCTCGATGAGCGAGAGAAGCTCCTACGAGCAGTACTTC. Encoded protein: CASSSMSERSSYEQYF. The full variable domain, rest sourced from reference TRBV28 and TRBJ2-7, is DVKVTQSSRYLVKRTGEKVFLECVQDMDHENMFWYRQDPGLGLRLIYFSYDVKMKEKGDIPEGYSVSREKKERFSLILESASTNQTSMYLCASSSMSERSSYEQYFGPGTRLTVT.

The chain recombines TRBV7-9 with TRBJ2-7, with 7 bases aligning to TRBD1. CDR3 length: 15 amino acids. CDR1 and CDR2 (germline): SEHNR, FQNEAQ (reference sequence). The J segment lost 1 base and the V segment lost 5 bases, leaving 8 bases of the junction unmatched. The CDR3 region has the DNA TGTGCCAGCAGCCCCAGGGGACAGTTTTCCTACGAGCAGTACTTC. Protein: CASSPRGQFSYEQYF.

The V call is TRBV11-3, the J call TRBJ1-2; no clear D gene. V lost 5 bases, J lost 7 bases, and 14 bases lay in between. This CDR3 spans 13 amino acids. Germline CDR1 reads SGHNT; CDR2 reads YENEEA. This CDR3 reads CASSPNLGFGYTF. CDR3 bases: TGTGCCAGCAGCCCTAATCTGGGATTTGGCTACACCTTC.

This rearrangement joins TRBV5-4 to TRBJ2-7; D gene uncertain. The CDR3 consists of 15 residues. The V end was cut by 0 bases, the J end by 2 bases, with 12 bases between. Germline loops: CDR1 SGHNT, CDR2 YYREEE (reference sequence). This CDR3 is CASSLVGQVPYEQYF. The CDR3 DNA reads TGTGCCAGCAGCTTGGTAGGTCAGGTACCCTACGAGCAGTACTTC.

V is TRBV25-1 and J is TRBJ1-3; unclear D gene. V was trimmed by 1 base and J by 0 bases, leaving 10 bases between them. Per germline, CDR1 MGHDK and CDR2 SYGVNS. The CDR3 is 16 amino acids. The CDR3 DNA sequence: TGTGCCAGCAGTGAATCTGGGCTGAGCTCTGGAAACACCATATATTTT. Encoded protein: CASSESGLSSGNTIYF.

V and J are TRBV5-1 and TRBJ2-7, with unresolved D. CDR1 and CDR2 from the germline V gene are SGHRS and YFSETQ. The ends were cut back, 6 bases at V and 6 bases at J, with 19 bases in the middle. This CDR3 is built from 14 residues. Here the CDR3 reads CASTPGVVEGEQYF. For the CDR3, the DNA is TGCGCCAGCACCCCCGGAGTGGTTGAAGGCGAGCAGTACTTC.

The chain employs TRBV9 and TRBJ2-2, with 11 bases fitting TRBD2. With V trimmed by 1 base and J by 1 base, 0 bases remained unmatched. Looked up from germline, CDR1 is SGDLS and CDR2 is YYNGEE. The CDR3 is made up of 16 amino acids. The CDR3 is CASSVTSGRNTGELFF. The DNA of the CDR3 is TGTGCCAGCAGCGTAACTAGCGGGAGGAACACCGGGGAGCTGTTTTTT.

CDR3 protein: CASSRGLAGGTEQYF. The CDR3 DNA follows: TGTGCCAGCAGCCGAGGCCTAGCGGGGGGAACCGAGCAGTACTTC. The chain combines TRBV5-4 with TRBJ2-7; 11 bases are shared with TRBD2. The CDR3 spans 15 residues. V shed 4 bases, J shed 6 bases, and the junction held 9 bases outside the gene matches. Per germline, CDR1 SGHNT and CDR2 YYREEE (reference sequence).

V and J are TRBV5-6 and TRBJ2-2; D possibly corresponds to TRBD2 (5 bases). This CDR3 region has 15 residues. The germline gives CDR1 SGHDT, CDR2 YYEEEE. Trimming shortened V by 7 bases and J by 7 bases, and 20 bases separated the two germline ends. Here the CDR3 DNA reads TGTGCCAGCCGGATTAGTGGGAGTTACGGCGGGGAGCTGTTTTTT. Translating gives CASRISGSYGGELFF.

The rearrangement joins TRBV6-5 to TRBJ2-2; 7 bases line up with TRBD2. This CDR3 spans 14 amino acids. Germline CDR1 and CDR2: MNHEY and SVGAGI. J gave up 5 bases and V 2 bases, and 2 bases lay outside the gene matches. The CDR3 coding sequence is TGTGCCAGCAGTTACGGGCGGGGGACCGGGGAGCTGTTTTTT. Its protein product is CASSYGRGTGELFF.